What follows are 5 T cell receptor beta chains derived from one specimen sequenced in a study of cytomegalovirus exposure and HLA in healthy donors. The PCR made use of 60 Vbeta and 13 Jbeta primers. Clones were read by immunoSEQ multiplex PCR, and TCRdb kept only the in-frame ones, dropping some. The sample lists about 98,000 clones, roughly 70% occurring once. Sequenced input: PBMCs. Receptors were obtained from a male donor in good health and CMV-seronegative.

The chain joins TRBV2 to TRBJ1-5; D may be TRBD1 (5 bases). The germline gives CDR1 SNHLY, CDR2 FYNNEI. The CDR3 runs 13 residues. V shed 5 bases and J shed 11 bases, with 16 bases lying between them. The CDR3: CASSTIPGGAQHF. CDR3 DNA sequence: TGTGCCAGCAGTACGATACCTGGGGGGGCCCAGCATTTT.

The V call is TRBV5-1, the J call TRBJ2-2; 11 bases match TRBD2. Germline CDR1 is SGHRS and CDR2 is YFSETQ. Trimming cost V 1 base and J 6 bases; bases outside gene matches: 5. This CDR3 has 16 amino acids. CDR3 sequence (DNA): TGCGCCAGCAGCTTGACTAGCGGGAGAATTGCCGGGGAGCTGTTTTTT. Translating it yields CASSLTSGRIAGELFF. Using reference TRBV5-1 and TRBJ2-2 for the parts outside the CDR3, the full variable domain is KAGVTQTPRYLIKTRGQQVTLSCSPISGHRSVSWYQQTPGQGLQFLFEYFSETQRNKGNFPGRFSGRQFSNSRSEMNVSTLELGDSALYLCASSLTSGRIAGELFFGEGSRLTVL.

The chain has TRBV19 and TRBJ2-2; 12 bases fit TRBD2. CDR3 length equals 18 residues. V dropped 4 bases and J dropped 8; count of bases not matched to a gene: 14. The germline V gene encodes CDR1 LNHDA and CDR2 SQIVND (reference sequence). The CDR3 loop is CASSTHPLAGGPVGELFF. The CDR3 nucleotides are TGTGCCAGTAGTACCCACCCCCTAGCGGGAGGGCCCGTGGGGGAGCTGTTTTTT.

V gene TRBV7-2 combines with J gene TRBJ1-4; D is possibly TRBD1 (6 bases). The CDR3 is made up of 16 amino acids. The germline gives CDR1 SGHTA, CDR2 FQGNSA. The V gene lost 4 bases and the J gene lost 3 bases, with 15 bases spanning the gap. CDR3 in amino acids: CASSSQSGAANEKLFF. DNA of the CDR3: TGTGCCAGCAGCTCCCAATCAGGGGCGGCTAATGAAAAACTGTTTTTT.

The chain employs TRBV29-1 and TRBJ2-1; a weak D match, TRBD2 (5 bases). V gave up 4 bases and J gave up 3 bases, with 10 bases separating them. The CDR3 consists of 13 residues. CDR1 is SQVTM, CDR2 ANQGSEA, per germline. The CDR3 protein is CSVGPGNYNEQFF. As DNA, the CDR3 is TGCAGCGTTGGGCCGGGGAACTACAATGAGCAGTTCTTC.